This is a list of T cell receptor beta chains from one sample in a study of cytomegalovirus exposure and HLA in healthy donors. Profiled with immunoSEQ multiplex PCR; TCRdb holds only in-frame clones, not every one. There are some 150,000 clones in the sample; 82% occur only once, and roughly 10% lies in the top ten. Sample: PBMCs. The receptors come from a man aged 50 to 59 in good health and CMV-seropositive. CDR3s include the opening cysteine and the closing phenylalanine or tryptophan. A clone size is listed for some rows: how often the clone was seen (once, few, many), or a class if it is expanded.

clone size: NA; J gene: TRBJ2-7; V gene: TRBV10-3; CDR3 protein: CAISSGESSYEQYF
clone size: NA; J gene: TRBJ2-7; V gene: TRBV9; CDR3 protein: CASSPRVTSSYEQYF
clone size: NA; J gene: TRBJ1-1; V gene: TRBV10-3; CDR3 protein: CAISAAGTEAFF
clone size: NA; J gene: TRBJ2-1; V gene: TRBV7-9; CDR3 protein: CASSLGLAGNEQFF
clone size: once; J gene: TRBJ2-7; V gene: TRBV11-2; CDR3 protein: CASSAAGTGGLEQYF
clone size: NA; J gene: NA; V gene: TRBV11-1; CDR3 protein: CASSLSGSFTYEQYF
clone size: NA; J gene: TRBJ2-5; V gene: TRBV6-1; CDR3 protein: CASSERWQGLETQYF
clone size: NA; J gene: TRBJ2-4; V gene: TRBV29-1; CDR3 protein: CSVEIGGGKNIQYF
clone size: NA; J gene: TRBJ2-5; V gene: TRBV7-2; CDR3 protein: CASSLTRGETQYF
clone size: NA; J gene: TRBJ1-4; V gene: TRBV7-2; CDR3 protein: CASSPGQGHNEKLFF
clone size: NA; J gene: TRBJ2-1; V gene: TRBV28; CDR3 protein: CASSARTSGKFSDEQFF
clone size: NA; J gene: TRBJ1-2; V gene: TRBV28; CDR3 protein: CASRKPGPEGGYTF
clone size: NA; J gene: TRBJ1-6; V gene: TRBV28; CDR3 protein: CASSLWTELGQDNSPLHF
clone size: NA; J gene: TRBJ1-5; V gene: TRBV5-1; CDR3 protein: CASSGTGARDQPQHF
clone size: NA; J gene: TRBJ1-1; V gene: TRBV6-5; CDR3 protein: CATKGVWTEAFF
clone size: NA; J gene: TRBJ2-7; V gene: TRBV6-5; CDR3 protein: CASSSLAGGDYEQYF
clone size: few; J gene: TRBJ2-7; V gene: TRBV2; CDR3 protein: CASSGQTYEQYF
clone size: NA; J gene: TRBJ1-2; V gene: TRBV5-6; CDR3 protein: CASRATDFYGYTF
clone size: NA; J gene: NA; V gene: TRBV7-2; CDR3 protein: CASSFRGVDGGEQYF
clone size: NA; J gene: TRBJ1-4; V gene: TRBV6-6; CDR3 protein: CASSPARGNEKLFF
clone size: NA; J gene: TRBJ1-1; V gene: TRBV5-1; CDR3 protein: CASSLEGGGNTEAFF
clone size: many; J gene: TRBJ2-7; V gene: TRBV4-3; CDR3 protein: CASSSKRGPSYEQYF
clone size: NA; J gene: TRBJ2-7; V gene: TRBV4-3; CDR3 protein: CASSQGQGAEQYF
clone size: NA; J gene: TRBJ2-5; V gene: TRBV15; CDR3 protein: CATSKDKKETQYF
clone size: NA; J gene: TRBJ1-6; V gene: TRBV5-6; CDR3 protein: CASSSIQGNSPLHF
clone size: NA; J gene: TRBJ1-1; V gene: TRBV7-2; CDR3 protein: CASSPRDRVMGTEAFF
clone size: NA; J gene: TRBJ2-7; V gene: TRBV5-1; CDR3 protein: CASSLRQGSYEQYF
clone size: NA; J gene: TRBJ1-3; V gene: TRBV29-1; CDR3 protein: CSYAGNSGNTIYF
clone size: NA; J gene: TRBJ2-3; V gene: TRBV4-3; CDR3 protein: CASSQDVGTDTQYF
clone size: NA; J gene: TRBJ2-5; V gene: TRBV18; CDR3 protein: CASSPAGVAGTQYF
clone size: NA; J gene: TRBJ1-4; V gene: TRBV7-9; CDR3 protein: CASGQAINEKLFF
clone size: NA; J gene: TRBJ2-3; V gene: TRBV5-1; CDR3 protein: CASSLGWSSPSTDTQYF
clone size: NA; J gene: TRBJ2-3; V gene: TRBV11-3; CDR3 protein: CASSRGLPTDTQYF
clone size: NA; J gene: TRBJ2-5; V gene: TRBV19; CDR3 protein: CASRRAGAEETQYF
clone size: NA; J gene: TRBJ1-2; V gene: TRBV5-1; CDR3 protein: CASRISDPYGYTF
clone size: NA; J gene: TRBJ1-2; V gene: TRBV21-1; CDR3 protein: CASSGWDRPPNGYTF
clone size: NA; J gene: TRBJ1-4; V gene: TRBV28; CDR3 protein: CASSSQATNEKLFF
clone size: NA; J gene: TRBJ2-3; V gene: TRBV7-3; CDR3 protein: CASSLTGQDTDTQYF
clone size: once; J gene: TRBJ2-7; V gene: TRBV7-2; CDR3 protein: CASSLAGRNEQYF
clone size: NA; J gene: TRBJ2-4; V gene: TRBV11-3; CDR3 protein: CASSLEGRGDEAKNIQYF
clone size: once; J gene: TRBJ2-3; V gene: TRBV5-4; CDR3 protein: CASRGRGNTDTQYF
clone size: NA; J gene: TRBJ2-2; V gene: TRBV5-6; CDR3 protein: CASSLGARRGTGELFF
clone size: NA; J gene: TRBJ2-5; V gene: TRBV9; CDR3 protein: CASSGGLAGQETQYF
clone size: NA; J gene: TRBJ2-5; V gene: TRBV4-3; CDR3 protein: CASSQDRQGGETQYF
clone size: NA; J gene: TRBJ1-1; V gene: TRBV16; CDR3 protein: CASSRQGGHTEAFF
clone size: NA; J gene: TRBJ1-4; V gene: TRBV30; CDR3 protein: CAWSVLRGQAEKLFF
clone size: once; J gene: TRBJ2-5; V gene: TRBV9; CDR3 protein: CASSVDTGPASGAPGETQYF
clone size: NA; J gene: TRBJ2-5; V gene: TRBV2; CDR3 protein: CANSPNTETQYF
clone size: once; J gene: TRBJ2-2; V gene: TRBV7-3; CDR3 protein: CASSLNQRGSSGELFF